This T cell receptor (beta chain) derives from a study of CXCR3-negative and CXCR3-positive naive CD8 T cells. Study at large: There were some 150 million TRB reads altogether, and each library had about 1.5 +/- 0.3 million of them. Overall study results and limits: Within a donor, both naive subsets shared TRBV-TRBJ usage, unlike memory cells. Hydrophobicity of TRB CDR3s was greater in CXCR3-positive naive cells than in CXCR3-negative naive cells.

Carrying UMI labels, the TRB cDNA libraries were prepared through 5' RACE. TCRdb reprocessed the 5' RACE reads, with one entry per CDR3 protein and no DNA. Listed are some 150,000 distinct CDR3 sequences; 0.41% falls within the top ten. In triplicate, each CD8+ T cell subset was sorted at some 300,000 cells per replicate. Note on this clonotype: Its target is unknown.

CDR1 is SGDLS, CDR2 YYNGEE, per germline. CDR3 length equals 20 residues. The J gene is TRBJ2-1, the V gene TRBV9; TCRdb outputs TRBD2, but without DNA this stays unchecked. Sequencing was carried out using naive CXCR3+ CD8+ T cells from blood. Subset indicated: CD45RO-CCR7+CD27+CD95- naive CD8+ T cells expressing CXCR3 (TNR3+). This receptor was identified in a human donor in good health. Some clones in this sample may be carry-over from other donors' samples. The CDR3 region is CASSVTGLAGGPIFYNEQFF.